This T cell receptor (beta chain) was captured in a study of T cells in localized non-small cell lung cancer. As for this clone: Its antigen remains unidentified.

Germline-derived CDR1 and CDR2 are SEHNR and FQNEAQ (reference sequence). Trimming removed 5 bases at V and 5 bases at J, with 10 bases between. There are 13 residues in the CDR3. Overall study results and limits: Clonality peaked in uninvolved adjacent lung rather than tumor. It remains possible that heterogeneity exists, since only one tumor region was sequenced. Researchers found a median about 53 of the top 100 tumor clones in adjacent lung.

Measured with immunoSEQ multiplex PCR; TCRdb has only the in-frame clones, and not every one. The sample has 34,000 or so clones; about 92% are singletons. This chain joins TRBV7-9 and TRBJ2-1, with a possible D match to TRBD1 (5 bases). The receptor was derived from an older female donor with stage I lung adenocarcinoma. The source was peripheral blood, collected before any cancer treatment. The CDR3, as DNA: TGTGCCAGCAGCCTGGACATACACAATGAGCAGTTCTTC. Protein product: CASSLDIHNEQFF.